The 32 T cell receptor beta chains given below trace back to one sample, sequenced in a study of T cell responses to AZD1222 COVID-19 vaccine. Libraries were prepared by immunoSEQ multiplex PCR; TCRdb keeps only in-frame clonotypes and omits some of them. The sample lists 90,000 to 150,000 clones, roughly 90% occurring once. Here the sequenced sample was peripheral blood, taken on day 0 of AZD1222 vaccination. Receptors were obtained from an adult in good health.

The chain is built from TRBV12-3 or TRBV12-4 and TRBJ2-2; no reliable D call. The V gene lost 10 bases and the J gene lost 7 bases, with 7 bases spanning the gap. This CDR3 is built from 10 residues. The CDR3 DNA follows: TGTGCCACCTCGGGCGGGGAGCTGTTTTTT. Encoded protein: CATSGGELFF.

The V gene is TRBV6-2 or TRBV6-3, the J gene TRBJ1-2; D unresolved. The germline V gene has CDR1 MNHEY and CDR2 SVGEGT. This CDR3 is 14 amino acids long. With 4 bases removed from V and 7 bases from J, the gap between germline ends came to 16 bases. The CDR3 protein is CASSSGPLEAGYTF. Written as DNA, the CDR3 is TGTGCCAGCAGTTCCGGGCCACTCGAAGCTGGCTACACCTTC.

The rearrangement uses TRBV7-2 and TRBJ1-1; unclear D gene. Germline V gene data show CDR1 as SGHTA and CDR2 as FQGNSA. The CDR3 extends over 14 amino acids. The ends were cut back, 3 bases at V and 5 bases at J, with 13 bases in the middle. CDR3 protein: CASSLVEGKTEAFF. The CDR3 DNA reads TGTGCCAGCAGCTTGGTGGAGGGAAAGACTGAAGCTTTCTTT.

This chain links TRBV18 with TRBJ2-3; possibly TRBD1 or TRBD2 for D (5 bases each). Trimming took 6 bases from V and 2 from J, leaving 15 bases between them. The CDR3 is 15 residues long. Germline V gives CDR1 KGHSH, CDR2 LQKENI. CDR3 bases: TGTGCCAGCTCCATAGGTGGGGACCCCACAGATACGCAGTATTTT. Its translation is CASSIGGDPTDTQYF.

The chain carries TRBV11-1 and TRBJ1-1, with D unresolved. Germline V lookup: CDR1 SGHAT, CDR2 FQDESV (reference sequence). Trimming stripped 1 base from V and 4 bases from J, with 7 bases between. The length of the CDR3 is 13 residues. The CDR3 sequence is CASSLGVSTEAFF. In nucleotides, the CDR3 is TGTGCCAGCAGCTTAGGGGTTTCCACTGAAGCTTTCTTT. Supplemented by reference TRBV11-1 and TRBJ1-1, the full variable domain reads EAEVAQSPRYKITEKSQAVAFWCDPISGHATLYWYRQILGQGPELLVQFQDESVVDDSQLPKDRFSAERLKGVDSTLKIQPAELGDSAMYLCASSLGVSTEAFFGQGTRLTVV.

This clone was detected once. This chain uses TRBV5-4 with TRBJ1-2; 8 bases agree with TRBD1. The germline V gene has CDR1 SGHNT and CDR2 YYREEE (reference sequence). This CDR3 is built from 13 residues. J gave up 4 bases and V 4 bases, and 3 bases lay outside the gene matches. The CDR3 loop reads CASSATGVYGYTF. CDR3 bases: TGTGCCAGCAGCGCGACAGGGGTCTATGGCTACACCTTC.

This clone has a handful of counts. The rearrangement links TRBV11-2 to TRBJ1-3, with unresolved D. Germline lookup yields CDR1 SGHAT and CDR2 FQNNGV. V shed 4 bases and J shed 6 bases, with 16 bases lying between them. CDR3 size: 15 residues. CDR3 sequence reads: CASSSGRRLANTIYF. The CDR3 bases are TGTGCCAGCAGCTCGGGGAGGAGGTTGGCAAACACCATATATTTT.

The chain joins TRBV27 to TRBJ2-2, with D perhaps assigned TRBD1 or TRBD2 (5 bases each). V dropped 3 bases and J dropped 8 bases, with 22 bases sitting between them. Germline V CDR1 and CDR2: MNHEY, SMNVEV (reference sequence). The CDR3 consists of 17 residues. CDR3 protein: CASSFHVGDLQPGELFF. CDR3 in DNA: TGTGCCAGCAGTTTTCACGTGGGGGACCTACAACCTGGGGAGCTGTTTTTT.

V usage is TRBV12-5 and J usage is TRBJ1-6, with D uncertain. CDR3 size: 14 residues. CDR1 and CDR2 (germline): LGHNT, FRNRAP. Trimming shortened V by 5 bases and J by 7 bases, and 12 bases separated the two germline ends. The CDR3 reads CASGPWERNSPLHF. The CDR3 DNA reads as TGTGCTAGTGGTCCCTGGGAGAGGAATTCACCCCTCCACTTT.

This clone was observed a single time. The J gene is TRBJ2-3, the V gene TRBV3-1 (or the pseudogene TRBV3-2); D is undetermined. CDR3 length: 17 amino acids. Between the trimmed V and J ends, which lost 0 bases and 2 bases, there was a span of 15 bases. CDR1 and CDR2 from the germline V gene are LGHDT and YNNKEL (reference sequence). CDR3 region: CASSQDHLHWYTDTQYF. The CDR3 DNA reads as TGTGCCAGCAGCCAAGATCACTTACATTGGTACACAGATACGCAGTATTTT.

The chain uses TRBV4-1 and TRBJ1-2; TRBD1 aligns across 9 bases. The germline V gene encodes CDR1 MGHRA and CDR2 YSYEKL. The trim removed 0 bases at V and 8 bases at J, leaving 4 bases unmatched. The CDR3 runs 14 residues. In DNA form, the CDR3 reads TGCGCCAGCAGCCAAGATTTGGGACAGGGCGGCTACACCTTC. Translating gives CASSQDLGQGGYTF.

The table lists this clone with a count of one. This chain joins TRBV27 and TRBJ1-2, with TRBD1 as a possible D gene (6 bases). The germline CDR1 and CDR2 sequences are MNHEY and SMNVEV (reference sequence). The CDR3 spans 14 residues. V was cut by 6 bases and J by 3 bases, with 14 bases left in between. The CDR3 sequence is CASSPDRIYYGYTF. The CDR3 DNA sequence: TGTGCCAGCAGCCCTGACAGGATATACTATGGCTACACCTTC.

The rearrangement uses TRBV25-1 and TRBJ2-7, with D possibly being TRBD1 or TRBD2 (5 bases each). This CDR3 is built from 14 residues. CDR1 and CDR2 (germline): MGHDK, SYGVNS. The V gene lost 3 bases and the J gene lost 0 bases, with 9 bases spanning the gap. The CDR3 bases are TGTGCCAGCAGTGACTGGGGGACCTCCTACGAGCAGTACTTC. Amino acid sequence: CASSDWGTSYEQYF.

The chain joins TRBV9 to TRBJ2-3; TRBD2 matches at 12 bases. CDR3 length equals 20 residues. Germline V gives CDR1 SGDLS, CDR2 YYNGEE. V trimming: 0 bases; J trimming: 3 bases; junction bases outside the gene matches: 14. CDR3 nucleotides: TGTGCCAGCAGCGTAGCGACAGGGGGCACTAGCGGGGGGTTAACAGATACGCAGTATTTT. Translation: CASSVATGGTSGGLTDTQYF.

This chain links TRBV6-5 with TRBJ1-4, with unresolved D. The CDR3 spans 12 residues. V lost 5 bases, J lost 8 bases, and 9 bases lay in between. The germline V gene encodes CDR1 MNHEY and CDR2 SVGAGI. The CDR3 region is CASSPLGEKLFF. The CDR3 nucleotides read TGTGCCAGCAGTCCCCTGGGGGAAAAACTGTTTTTT.

The chain carries TRBV6-6 and TRBJ1-5, with a weak D call TRBD1 (6 bases). The CDR3 runs 12 residues. The ends were cut back, 8 bases at V and 7 bases at J, with 12 bases in the middle. Germline V gene sequence: CDR1 MNHNY, CDR2 SVGAGI (reference sequence). CDR3 in DNA: TGTGCCAGCCAGGGGCTGGGACAGCCCCAGCATTTT. Protein: CASQGLGQPQHF.

This clone was seen just once. The chain carries TRBV5-1 and TRBJ2-2; 11 bases map to TRBD1. The CDR3 extends over 16 amino acids. The V gene's germline CDR1 is SGHRS and CDR2 YFSETQ. After removal of 4 bases from V and 3 bases from J, the junction contained 5 bases not matched to a gene. The chain's CDR3 is CASSARTGGDTGELFF. In nucleotides, the CDR3 is TGCGCCAGCAGCGCCCGGACAGGGGGCGACACCGGGGAGCTGTTTTTT.

The chain uses TRBV7-8 and TRBJ1-5, with no clear D. Trimming cost V 3 bases and J 4 bases, with 7 bases left between them. The CDR3 sequence is 13 residues long. Germline V lookup: CDR1 SGHVS, CDR2 FQNEAQ. The CDR3 nucleotides are TGTGCCAGCAGCTTTGGAGGGAATCAGCCCCAGCATTTT. Amino acid sequence: CASSFGGNQPQHF.

The V and J genes are TRBV7-3 and TRBJ2-3; 7 nucleotides agree with TRBD2. Germline CDR1 SGHTA, CDR2 FQGTGA. The CDR3 has 14 residues. V was pared by 5 bases and J by 5 bases, with 7 bases of the junction left unmatched. In nucleotides, the CDR3 is TGTGCCAGCAGCCTAATCCCGGGGGGAGATACGCAGTATTTT. This translates into CASSLIPGGDTQYF.

This clone was seen a few times. The rearrangement uses TRBV6-6 and TRBJ2-7; TRBD1 is a possible D gene (8 bases). V was shortened by 5 bases and J by 3 bases, with 20 bases between the two germline ends. This CDR3 contains 16 residues. Germline-derived CDR1 and CDR2 are MNHNY and SVGAGI (reference sequence). CDR3 sequence (DNA): TGTGCCAGCAGTCTCCCCCTGACAGGGGACTACTACGAGCAGTACTTC. Residues: CASSLPLTGDYYEQYF.

The V and J genes are TRBV5-1 and TRBJ1-1, with 7 bases identical to TRBD1. Germline V CDR1 and CDR2: SGHRS, YFSETQ. Trimming at V came to 5 bases and at J to 10 bases, leaving 8 bases not matched to a gene. There are 12 residues in the CDR3. The CDR3 reads CASSLQGLTAFF. The DNA for the CDR3 is TGCGCCAGCAGTCTACAGGGGTTAACAGCTTTCTTT. Combining the CDR3 with reference TRBV5-1 and TRBJ1-1 gives the whole variable domain KAGVTQTPRYLIKTRGQQVTLSCSPISGHRSVSWYQQTPGQGLQFLFEYFSETQRNKGNFPGRFSGRQFSNSRSEMNVSTLELGDSALYLCASSLQGLTAFFGQGTRLTVV.

This clone was seen only a few times. The chain employs TRBV6-7 and TRBJ1-5; no reliable D call. TRBV6-7 is placed among ORFs of uncertain function. The CDR3 sequence is 16 residues long. V was clipped by 4 bases and J by 5 bases, with 18 bases between them. CDR3 sequence (DNA): TGTGCCAGCAGTTCCGCCCAGTTCGTAAACTATCAGCCCCAGCATTTT. It codes for CASSSAQFVNYQPQHF.

The chain has TRBV14 and TRBJ1-2, with 7 bases identical to TRBD1. The germline CDR1 and CDR2 sequences are SGHDN and FVKESK. The CDR3 runs 13 residues. After removal of 3 bases from V and 3 bases from J, the junction contained 1 base not matched to a gene. CDR3 region: CASSQGQHYGYTF. For the CDR3, the DNA is TGTGCCAGCAGCCAGGGACAGCACTATGGCTACACCTTC.

The V call is TRBV4-3, the J call TRBJ2-2; D may be TRBD2 (6 bases). The CDR3 consists of 18 residues. CDR1 LGHNA and CDR2 YSLEER come from the germline V gene. The V end lost 1 base, the J end lost 1 base, and 16 bases lay between the germline ends. CDR3 region: CASSQVSGRGENTGELFF. CDR3 coding DNA: TGCGCCAGCAGCCAAGTCTCCGGCCGCGGGGAGAACACCGGGGAGCTGTTTTTT.

This chain joins TRBV7-2 and TRBJ2-1; a weak D match, TRBD2 (7 bases). V shed 3 bases and J shed 6 bases, with 9 bases lying between them. The CDR3 has 13 residues. Per germline, CDR1 SGHTA and CDR2 FQGNSA. The CDR3 protein is CASSFRGANEQFF. DNA for the CDR3: TGTGCCAGCAGCTTTCGGGGGGCCAATGAGCAGTTCTTC. Drawing the rest from reference TRBV7-2 and TRBJ2-1, the complete variable domain is GAGVSQSPSNKVTEKGKDVELRCDPISGHTALYWYRQSLGQGLEFLIYFQGNSAPDKSGLPSDRFSAERTGGSVSTLTIQRTQQEDSAVYLCASSFRGANEQFFGPGTRLTVL.

This clone was picked up a small number of times. J is TRBJ2-7 and V is TRBV28; 9 nucleotides agree with TRBD2. V shed 3 bases and J 2 bases; nucleotides not matched to a gene: 8. Germline-derived CDR1 and CDR2 are MDHEN and SYDVKM. The CDR3 is 16 residues long. The CDR3 here is CASSFSLAGLTYEQYF. CDR3 DNA: TGTGCCAGCAGTTTTAGCCTAGCGGGGCTAACCTACGAGCAGTACTTC.

The chain employs TRBV7-8 and TRBJ2-1, with a weak D call TRBD2 (5 bases). Germline assignment: CDR1 SGHVS and CDR2 FQNEAQ. V was clipped by 4 bases and J by 1 base, with 8 bases between them. The CDR3 has 14 amino acids. The CDR3 bases are TGTGCCAGCAGCTACTGGGAGTCCTACAATGAGCAGTTCTTC. Protein product: CASSYWESYNEQFF.

V gene TRBV5-5 combines with J gene TRBJ2-1; D not resolved. V lost 4 bases to trimming and J lost 1 base, with 9 bases between them. Germline V gene sequence: CDR1 SGHKS, CDR2 YYEKEE (reference sequence). This CDR3 comprises 14 residues. This chain's CDR3 is CASSPLGSYNEQFF. Written as DNA, the CDR3 is TGTGCCAGCAGCCCTTTGGGGTCCTACAATGAGCAGTTCTTC.

This chain uses TRBV21-1 with TRBJ2-5; the D segment call TRBD1 is taken from the table without a DNA check. TRBV21-1 is a recognized pseudogene. The CDR3 is 17 residues long. The CDR3 coding sequence is TGTGCCAGCAGCAACACGGTCCGGGACAGGGGAGAAGAGACCCAGTACTTC. Its protein is CASSNTVRDRGEETQYF.

This chain joins TRBV5-1 and TRBJ1-1; TRBD1 might be the D (5 bases). Trimming took off 5 bases at V and 2 bases at J, with 10 bases between the two ends. This CDR3 comprises 13 residues. Germline-derived CDR1 and CDR2 are SGHRS and YFSETQ. The CDR3 DNA is TGCGCCAGCAGTCGACAGTTTAACACTGAAGCTTTCTTT. This gives the protein CASSRQFNTEAFF.

This clone showed up just once. The V and J genes are TRBV4-1 and TRBJ2-1; 10 bases match TRBD1. This CDR3 is 14 amino acids long. Germline-derived CDR1 and CDR2 are MGHRA and YSYEKL. Germline trimming cut 5 bases from V and 9 bases from J; bases unmatched to any gene: 7. The chain's CDR3 is CASSNRDRGTEQFF. Written as DNA, the CDR3 is TGCGCCAGCAGCAACCGGGACAGGGGCACTGAGCAGTTCTTC.

The J gene is TRBJ1-2, the V gene TRBV9, with TRBD1 identical over 9 bases. V was pared by 7 bases and J by 4 bases, with 23 bases of the junction left unmatched. The germline gives CDR1 SGDLS, CDR2 YYNGEE. This CDR3 comprises 19 residues. In nucleotides, the CDR3 is TGTGCCAGCTCCCGGGACAGGGCCGGGGCCCCCTCCCTCCCCTATGGCTACACCTTC. Protein: CASSRDRAGAPSLPYGYTF.